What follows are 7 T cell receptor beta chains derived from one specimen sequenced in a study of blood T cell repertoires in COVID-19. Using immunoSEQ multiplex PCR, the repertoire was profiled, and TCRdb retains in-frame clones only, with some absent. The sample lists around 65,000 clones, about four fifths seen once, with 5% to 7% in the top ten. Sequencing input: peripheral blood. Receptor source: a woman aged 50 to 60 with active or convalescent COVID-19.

Here the CDR3 DNA reads TGTGCCAGCAGACCGGACAGGGGTGGTGAAGCTTTCTTT. Residues: CASRPDRGGEAFF. This chain connects TRBV2 to TRBJ1-1; 9 bases match TRBD1. The CDR3 loop spans 13 amino acids. Germline loops: CDR1 SNHLY, CDR2 FYNNEI. Trimming at V came to 6 bases and at J to 7 bases, leaving 6 bases not matched to a gene.

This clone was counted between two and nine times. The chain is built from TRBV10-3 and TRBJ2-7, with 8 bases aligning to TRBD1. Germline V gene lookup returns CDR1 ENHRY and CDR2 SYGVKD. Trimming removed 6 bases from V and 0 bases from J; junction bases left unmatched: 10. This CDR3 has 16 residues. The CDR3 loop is CAIRARGQGLSYEQYF. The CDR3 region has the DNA TGTGCCATCAGAGCCCGAGGACAGGGCCTCTCCTACGAGCAGTACTTC.

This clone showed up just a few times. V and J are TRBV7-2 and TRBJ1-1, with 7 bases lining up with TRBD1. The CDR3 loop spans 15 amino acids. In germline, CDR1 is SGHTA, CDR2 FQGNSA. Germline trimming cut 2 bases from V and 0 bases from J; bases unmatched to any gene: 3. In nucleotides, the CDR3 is TGTGCCAGCAGCTTATGGGGACAGCTGAACACTGAAGCTTTCTTT. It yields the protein CASSLWGQLNTEAFF.

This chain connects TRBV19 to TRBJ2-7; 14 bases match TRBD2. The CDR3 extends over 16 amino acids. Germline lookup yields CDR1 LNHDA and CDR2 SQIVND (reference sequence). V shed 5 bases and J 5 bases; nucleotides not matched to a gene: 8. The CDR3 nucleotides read TGTGCCAGTAGTCGAAGGGGACTAGCGGGAGTTGACGAGCAGTACTTC. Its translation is CASSRRGLAGVDEQYF.

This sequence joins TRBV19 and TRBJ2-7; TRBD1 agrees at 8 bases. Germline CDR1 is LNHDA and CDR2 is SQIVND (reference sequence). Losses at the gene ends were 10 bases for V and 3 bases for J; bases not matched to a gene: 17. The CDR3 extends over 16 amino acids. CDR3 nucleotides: TGTGCCACTAGAGGGCAGGGGGCGGGAATGGACTACGAGCAGTACTTC. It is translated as CATRGQGAGMDYEQYF.

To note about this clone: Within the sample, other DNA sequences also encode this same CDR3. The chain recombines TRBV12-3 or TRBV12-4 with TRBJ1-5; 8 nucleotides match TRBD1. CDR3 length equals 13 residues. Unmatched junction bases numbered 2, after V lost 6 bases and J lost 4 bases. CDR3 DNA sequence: TGTGCCAGCAGGGGGACAGGTAATCAGCCCCAGCATTTT. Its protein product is CASRGTGNQPQHF.

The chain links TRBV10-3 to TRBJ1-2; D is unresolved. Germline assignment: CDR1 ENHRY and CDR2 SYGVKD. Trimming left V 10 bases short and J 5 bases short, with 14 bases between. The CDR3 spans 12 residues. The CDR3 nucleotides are TGTGCCAGTAGCGCAGGCCTTTATGGCTACACCTTC. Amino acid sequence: CASSAGLYGYTF.